These T cell receptor beta chains were read from a single sample in a study of CD8+CD57+ T cells in acquired aplastic anemia. TCRdb re-called the reads through MiXCR, storing one row per CDR3 protein. The sample includes under 250,000 distinct CDR3 sequences, less than 75% of them seen just once. The specimen was sorted CD4+, CD8+, or CD8+CD57+ T cells (not recorded which) from PBMCs. These receptors were obtained from a human donor with aplastic anemia. Each CDR3 is given with its conserved first and last residue. The D gene is left open where the match is weak. Clone size is shown for a subset of rows, as once, few, many or a class of expanded clone.

CDR3aa | CDR3nt | j_gene | abundance | v_gene | d_gene
CATSDLDRNTGELFF | TGTGCCACCAGTGATTTGGACAGAAACACCGGGGAGCTGTTTTTT | TRBJ2-2 | few | TRBV24-1 | -
CASSSTGLTPYEQYF | TGTGCCAGCAGTTCGACAGGGCTAACTCCCTACGAGCAGTACTTC | TRBJ2-7 | many | TRBV28 | TRBD1
CATRNLTGGLAKNIQYF | TGTGCCACCAGAAACCTGACAGGCGGACTAGCCAAAAACATTCAGTACTTC | TRBJ2-4 | once | TRBV13 | -
CASSLQGVQDTQYF | TGTGCTAGCAGCTTACAGGGGGTCCAAGATACGCAGTATTTT | TRBJ2-3 | - | TRBV7-7 | TRBD1
CASSIPRLGTLHF | TGTGCCAGTAGTATACCCCGTTTGGGAACCCTCCACTTT | TRBJ1-6 | - | TRBV19 | -
CASSSRGGVGNEQFF | TGTGCCAGCAGCTCCCGGGGGGGCGTGGGCAATGAGCAGTTCTTC | TRBJ2-1 | - | TRBV7-9 | TRBD2
CASSGGGSTATEAFF | TGTGCCAGCAGTGGGGGGGGTTCGACAGCAACTGAAGCTTTCTTT | TRBJ1-1 | - | TRBV2 | -
CAISGASGGASTDTQYF | TGTGCCATCAGTGGAGCTAGCGGGGGGGCGAGCACAGATACGCAGTATTTT | TRBJ2-3 | - | TRBV10-3 | TRBD2
CASSPRQGWDQPQHF | TGTGCCAGCAGTCCCCGACAGGGTTGGGATCAGCCCCAGCATTTT | TRBJ1-5 | - | TRBV6-5 | TRBD1
CATSSLPAQYF | TGTGCCACCAGCAGTCTTCCGGCCCAGTACTTC | TRBJ2-5 | many | TRBV15 | -
CASSYSGLGTDTQYF | TGTGCCAGCAGCTATTCGGGACTAGGCACAGATACGCAGTATTTT | TRBJ2-3 | - | TRBV7-3 | TRBD2
CASSESGLRTDTRYF | TGTGCCAGCAGTGAATCAGGACTTCGCACAGATACGCGGTATTTT | TRBJ2-3 | - | TRBV25-1 | -
CASLPHSAQTNTEAFF | TGTGCCAGCCTACCCCATTCGGCGCAGACTAACACTGAAGCTTTCTTT | TRBJ1-1 | many | TRBV7-2 | -
CASSLPSGTDTQYF | TGTGCCAGCAGCTTGCCTAGCGGCACAGATACGCAGTATTTT | TRBJ2-3 | - | TRBV7-6 | -
CASSQAGQGAREQFF | TGTGCCAGCAGCCAAGCCGGACAGGGGGCGAGGGAGCAGTTCTTC | TRBJ2-1 | - | TRBV3-1 | TRBD1
CASSFLTGQGRARQYF | TGTGCCAGCAGCTTTTTAACAGGACAGGGCAGGGCCCGTCAGTACTTC | TRBJ2-4 | - | TRBV7-9 | TRBD1
CASNQGASGTYEQYF | TGTGCCAGCAATCAGGGGGCTAGCGGTACCTACGAGCAGTACTTC | TRBJ2-7 | few | TRBV6-1 | -
CASSADRGGQQYF | TGTGCCAGTAGTGCGGACAGGGGAGGTCAGCAGTACTTC | TRBJ2-7 | - | TRBV19 | TRBD1
CASRAAAGVSSEAFF | TGTGCCAGCAGGGCCGCGGCAGGGGTCTCTTCTGAAGCTTTCTTT | TRBJ1-1 | - | TRBV5-5 | -
CASSPDRGRSYEQYF | TGTGCCAGTAGTCCCGACAGGGGTAGGTCCTACGAGCAGTACTTC | TRBJ2-7 | - | TRBV19 | TRBD1
CASSLSRTGDPTEAFF | TGTGCCAGCAGCTTAAGCAGGACAGGGGACCCTACTGAAGCTTTCTTT | TRBJ1-1 | - | TRBV5-6 | TRBD1
CASSFGQGGVTEASF | TGCGCCAGCAGCTTCGGACAGGGGGGGGTTACTGAAGCTTCCTTT | TRBJ1-1 | - | TRBV5-1 | TRBD1
CSAGGAKDTEAFF | TGCAGTGCCGGCGGGGCCAAGGACACTGAAGCTTTCTTT | TRBJ1-1 | - | TRBV20-1 | -
CASTWTSGIGANVLTF | TGCGCCAGCACCTGGACTAGCGGGATCGGGGCCAACGTCCTGACTTTC | TRBJ2-6 | - | TRBV5-1 | TRBD2
CARSLGPTVTEAFF | TGCGCCCGCAGCTTGGGTCCTACGGTCACTGAAGCTTTCTTT | TRBJ1-1 | - | TRBV5-1 | -
CASSGQLGTSEQYF | TGCGCCAGCAGTGGACAGCTAGGTACCTCCGAGCAGTACTTC | TRBJ2-7 | - | TRBV10-1 | -
CASTSGQGVDNEQFF | TGTGCCAGCACCTCGGGACAGGGGGTTGACAATGAGCAGTTCTTC | TRBJ2-1 | few | TRBV25-1 | TRBD1
CASSLSGGSTDTQYF | TGTGCCAGCAGCTTATCTGGGGGAAGCACAGATACGCAGTATTTT | TRBJ2-3 | many | TRBV7-8 | -
CASSLGLAGETQTYEQYF | TGTGCCAGCAGCTTAGGACTAGCGGGGGAGACCCAGACCTACGAGCAGTACTTC | TRBJ2-7 | - | TRBV7-3 | TRBD2
CAITKTGLAGAGELFF | TGTGCCATCACGAAGACGGGACTAGCAGGCGCCGGGGAGCTGTTTTTT | TRBJ2-2 | - | TRBV10-3 | TRBD2
CASSYTSGYEQYF | TGCGCCAGCAGCTACACTAGCGGGTACGAGCAGTACTTC | TRBJ2-7 | - | TRBV5-1 | TRBD2
CATGGGSGPHNEQFF | TGTGCCACCGGGGGTGGCTCAGGGCCCCACAATGAGCAGTTCTTC | TRBJ2-1 | - | TRBV15 | -
CATSRGQYNEQFF | TGTGCCACCAGCAGAGGACAGTACAATGAGCAGTTCTTC | TRBJ2-1 | - | TRBV15 | -
CASSLSGGKGYEQYF | TGTGCCAGCAGCTTAAGCGGGGGGAAAGGGTACGAGCAGTACTTC | TRBJ2-7 | - | TRBV7-3 | TRBD2
CSALAGGSSYNEQFF | TGCAGTGCTCTAGCGGGAGGGAGCTCCTACAATGAGCAGTTCTTC | TRBJ2-1 | - | TRBV20-1 | TRBD2
CVTSSQYQDGYEQYF | TGTGTCACCAGCAGCCAATACCAAGACGGGTACGAGCAGTACTTC | TRBJ2-7 | - | TRBV15 | -
CASSLGGPGTDTQYF | TGTGCCAGCAGCTTGGGGGGGCCCGGCACAGATACGCAGTATTTT | TRBJ2-3 | - | TRBV5-6 | -
CASSATGGIEAFF | TGTGCCAGCAGTGCAACAGGGGGGATTGAAGCTTTCTTT | TRBJ1-1 | few | TRBV6-4 | TRBD1
CAISKRPQVTGELFF | TGTGCCATCAGTAAACGCCCTCAGGTCACCGGGGAGCTGTTTTTT | TRBJ2-2 | - | TRBV10-3 | -
CASSDSAGAQETQYF | TGCGCCAGCAGCGATTCAGCGGGAGCGCAAGAGACCCAGTACTTC | TRBJ2-5 | - | TRBV5-1 | TRBD2
CATSDSTFSGGTGELFF | TGTGCCACCAGTGACAGCACCTTTAGCGGGGGCACCGGGGAGCTGTTTTTT | TRBJ2-2 | few | TRBV24-1 | TRBD2
CASSSTRSSYEQYF | TGTGCCAGCAGCTCGACTAGGAGCTCCTACGAGCAGTACTTC | TRBJ2-7 | - | TRBV2 | -
CATQAGYTYEQYF | TGTGCCACTCAGGCCGGATATACCTACGAGCAGTACTTC | TRBJ2-7 | - | TRBV7-2 | -
CASSTGGTAGEKLFF | TGTGCCAGCAGCACAGGCGGGACAGCAGGTGAAAAACTGTTTTTT | TRBJ1-4 | - | TRBV2 | TRBD1
CASSLVRGPIQETQYF | TGTGCCAGCAGCTTGGTGCGGGGACCAATACAAGAGACCCAGTACTTC | TRBJ2-5 | once | TRBV5-6 | -
CASSMGVRTRFHEKLFF | TGTGCCAGTAGTATGGGGGTTCGGACTAGATTTCATGAAAAACTGTTTTTT | TRBJ1-4 | - | TRBV19 | -
CASSDQYF | TGTGCCAGCAGTGACCAGTACTTC | TRBJ2-5 | - | TRBV6-4 | -
CASSSGNGANVLTF | TGCGCCAGCAGCTCGGGGAATGGGGCCAACGTCCTGACTTTC | TRBJ2-6 | few | TRBV5-1 | -
CATSRPFPGQGPLGYTF | TGTGCCACCAGCAGACCATTTCCGGGACAGGGGCCTCTAGGCTACACCTTC | TRBJ1-2 | once | TRBV15 | TRBD1
CASSDSGGYEQYF | TGTGCCAGTAGCGATAGCGGGGGCTACGAGCAGTACTTC | TRBJ2-7 | few | TRBV27 | TRBD2
CSVNGDNYEQYF | TGCAGCGTAAACGGAGATAACTACGAGCAGTACTTC | TRBJ2-7 | - | TRBV29-1 | -
CASSVEGSDWHEQFF | TGTGCCAGCAGCGTAGAGGGCTCGGATTGGCATGAGCAGTTCTTC | TRBJ2-1 | - | TRBV9 | -
CSAKRQGAGDTQYF | TGCAGTGCTAAGAGACAGGGGGCAGGAGATACGCAGTATTTT | TRBJ2-3 | - | TRBV20-1 | TRBD1
CATSSGQVGFKGQPQHF | TGTGCCACCAGCAGCGGACAGGTTGGATTTAAGGGTCAGCCCCAGCATTTT | TRBJ1-5 | - | TRBV15 | TRBD1
CASGTGQGTFYEQYF | TGTGCCAGCGGAACGGGACAGGGGACTTTTTACGAGCAGTACTTC | TRBJ2-7 | many | TRBV6-5 | TRBD1
CASRKTGLANEKLFF | TGTGCCAGCAGAAAAACAGGGTTGGCTAATGAAAAACTGTTTTTT | TRBJ1-4 | many | TRBV12-3/TRBV12-4 | -
CSARLGNEQFF | TGCAGTGCACGACTAGGAAATGAGCAGTTCTTC | TRBJ2-1 | - | TRBV20-1 | -